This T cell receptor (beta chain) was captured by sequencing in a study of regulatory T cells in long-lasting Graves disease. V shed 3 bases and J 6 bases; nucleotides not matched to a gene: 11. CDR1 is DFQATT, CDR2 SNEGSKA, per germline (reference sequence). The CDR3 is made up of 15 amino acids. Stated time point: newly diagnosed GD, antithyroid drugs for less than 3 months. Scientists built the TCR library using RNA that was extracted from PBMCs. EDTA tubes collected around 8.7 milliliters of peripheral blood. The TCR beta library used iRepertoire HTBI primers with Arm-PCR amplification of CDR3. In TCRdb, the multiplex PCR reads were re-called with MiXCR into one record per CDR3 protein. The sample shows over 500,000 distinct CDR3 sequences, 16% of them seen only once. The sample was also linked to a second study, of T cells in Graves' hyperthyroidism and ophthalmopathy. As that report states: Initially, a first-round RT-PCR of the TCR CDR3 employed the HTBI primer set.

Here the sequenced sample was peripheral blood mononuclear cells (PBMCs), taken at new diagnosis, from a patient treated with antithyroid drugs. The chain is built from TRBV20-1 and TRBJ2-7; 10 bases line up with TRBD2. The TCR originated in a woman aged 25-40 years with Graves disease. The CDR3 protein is CSASQLAGLVSEQYF. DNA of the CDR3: TGCAGTGCTAGTCAACTAGCGGGACTAGTGAGCGAGCAGTACTTC.